This TCR beta chain stems from a study of T cells after yellow fever vaccination. Overall study findings and caveats: Most clones from primary vaccination resurfaced after the booster (about 95% CD4, over 85% CD8). Researchers noted that a small share of clonotypes showed up in both CD4 and CD8 compartments.

TCRdb passed the 5' RACE reads through MiXCR, listing each CDR3 protein once. The table lists around 150,000 distinct CDR3 sequences, less than 9% of them singletons. This CDR3 is built from 13 residues. Trimming stripped 4 bases from V and 9 bases from J, with 10 bases between. Per the germline V gene, CDR1 is SNHLY and CDR2 is FYNNEI. This clonotype was observed a few times. The antigen is unknown. This clonotype originated in a man between 18 and 29 years old who received the YFV17D yellow fever vaccine. V usage is TRBV2 and J usage is TRBJ1-6; D is ambiguous. This sample comprised CD4+ T cells sorted from PBMCs, obtained less than 6 days after the first yellow fever vaccination. The chain's CDR3 is CASSVLAASPLHF. Written as DNA, the CDR3 is TGTGCCAGCAGTGTATTGGCAGCTTCACCCCTCCACTTT.